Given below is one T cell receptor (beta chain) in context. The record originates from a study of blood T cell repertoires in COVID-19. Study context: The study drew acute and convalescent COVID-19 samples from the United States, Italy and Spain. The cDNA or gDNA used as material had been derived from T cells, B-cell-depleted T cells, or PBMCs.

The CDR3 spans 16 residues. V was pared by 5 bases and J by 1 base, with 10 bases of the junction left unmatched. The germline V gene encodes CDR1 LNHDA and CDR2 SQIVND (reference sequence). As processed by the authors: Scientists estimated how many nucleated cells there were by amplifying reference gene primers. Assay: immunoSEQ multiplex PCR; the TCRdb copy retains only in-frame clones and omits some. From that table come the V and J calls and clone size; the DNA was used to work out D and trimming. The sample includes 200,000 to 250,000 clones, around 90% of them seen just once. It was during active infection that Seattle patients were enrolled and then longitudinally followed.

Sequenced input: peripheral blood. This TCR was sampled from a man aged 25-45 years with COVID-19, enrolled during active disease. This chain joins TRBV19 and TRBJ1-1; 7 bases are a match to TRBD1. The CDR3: CASSHSRGQRNTEAFF. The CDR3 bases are TGTGCCAGTAGTCATTCCCGGGGACAGAGGAACACTGAAGCTTTCTTT.